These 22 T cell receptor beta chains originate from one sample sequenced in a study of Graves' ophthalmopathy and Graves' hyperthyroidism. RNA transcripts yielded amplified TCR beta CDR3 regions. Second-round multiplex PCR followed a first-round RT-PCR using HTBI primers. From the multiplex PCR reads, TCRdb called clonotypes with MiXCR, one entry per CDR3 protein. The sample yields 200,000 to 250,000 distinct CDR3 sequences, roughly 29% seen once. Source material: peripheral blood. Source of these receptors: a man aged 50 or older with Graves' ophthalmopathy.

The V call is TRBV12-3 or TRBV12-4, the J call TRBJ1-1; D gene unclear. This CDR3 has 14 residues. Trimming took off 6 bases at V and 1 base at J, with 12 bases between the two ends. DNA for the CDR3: TGTGCCAGCAGGGGTGGCCTTCGGAACACTGAAGCTTTCTTT. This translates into CASRGGLRNTEAFF.

CDR3 sequence: CASSEALDVSPQETQYF. CDR3 nucleotides: TGTGCCAGCAGTGAGGCTTTAGACGTCAGCCCTCAAGAGACCCAGTACTTC. The rearrangement joins TRBV25-1 to TRBJ2-5, with D unclear. This CDR3 comprises 17 residues. From germline, CDR1 is MGHDK and CDR2 SYGVNS. Trimming removed 3 bases at V and 2 bases at J, with 19 bases between.

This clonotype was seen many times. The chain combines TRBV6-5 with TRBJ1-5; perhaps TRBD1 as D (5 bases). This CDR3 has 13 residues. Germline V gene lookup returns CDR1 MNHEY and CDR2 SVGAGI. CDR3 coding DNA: TGTGCGGGGAGGCAGGGCGGTGATCAGCCCCAGCATTTT. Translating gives CAGRQGGDQPQHF.

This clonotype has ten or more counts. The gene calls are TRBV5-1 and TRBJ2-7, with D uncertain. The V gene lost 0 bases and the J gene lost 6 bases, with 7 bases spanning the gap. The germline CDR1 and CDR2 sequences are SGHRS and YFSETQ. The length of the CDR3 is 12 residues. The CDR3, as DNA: TGCGCCAGCAGCTTGGATCTGGGCGAGCAGTACTTC. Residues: CASSLDLGEQYF.

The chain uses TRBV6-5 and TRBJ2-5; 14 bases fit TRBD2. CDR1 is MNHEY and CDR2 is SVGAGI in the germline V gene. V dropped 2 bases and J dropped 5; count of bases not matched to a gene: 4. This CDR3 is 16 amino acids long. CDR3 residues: CASSYGLAGGSETQYF. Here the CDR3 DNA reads TGTGCCAGCAGTTACGGACTAGCGGGAGGCAGTGAGACCCAGTACTTC.

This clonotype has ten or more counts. CDR3 protein: CASSSFSGRVTGELFF. Written as DNA, the CDR3 is TGTGCCAGCAGTTCCTTTAGCGGGAGAGTAACCGGGGAGCTGTTTTTT. The chain uses TRBV6-2 or TRBV6-3 and TRBJ2-2; 9 nucleotides agree with TRBD2. The CDR3 totals 16 residues. Per the germline V gene, CDR1 is MNHEY and CDR2 is SVGEGT. With V trimmed by 4 bases and J by 5 bases, 8 bases remained unmatched.

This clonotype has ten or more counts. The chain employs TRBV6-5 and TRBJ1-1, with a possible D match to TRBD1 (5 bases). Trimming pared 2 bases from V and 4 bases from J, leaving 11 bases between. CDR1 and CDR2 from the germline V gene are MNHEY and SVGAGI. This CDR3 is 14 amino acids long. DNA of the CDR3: TGTGCCAGCAGTTACCGCAGGGTGGGCACTGAAGCTTTCTTT. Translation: CASSYRRVGTEAFF.

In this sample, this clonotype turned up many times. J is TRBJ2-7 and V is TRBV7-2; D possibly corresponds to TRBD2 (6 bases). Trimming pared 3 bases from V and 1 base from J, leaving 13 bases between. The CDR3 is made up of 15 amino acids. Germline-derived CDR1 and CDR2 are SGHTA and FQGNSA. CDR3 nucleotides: TGTGCCAGCAGCTTTGGGATGACTAGGTCCTACGAGCAGTACTTC. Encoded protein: CASSFGMTRSYEQYF.

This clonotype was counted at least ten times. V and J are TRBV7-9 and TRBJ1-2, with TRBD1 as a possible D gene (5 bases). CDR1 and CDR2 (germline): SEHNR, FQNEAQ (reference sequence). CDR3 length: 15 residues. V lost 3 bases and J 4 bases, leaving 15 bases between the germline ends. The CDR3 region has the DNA TGTGCCAGCAGCTTTGATTCCGGGGCCCGCTATGGCTACACCTTC. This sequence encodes CASSFDSGARYGYTF.

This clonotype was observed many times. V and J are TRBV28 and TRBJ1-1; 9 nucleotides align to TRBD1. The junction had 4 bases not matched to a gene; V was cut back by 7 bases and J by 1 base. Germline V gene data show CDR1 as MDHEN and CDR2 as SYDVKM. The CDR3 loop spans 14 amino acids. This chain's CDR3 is CASTWGQGNTEAFF. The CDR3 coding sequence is TGTGCCAGCACCTGGGGACAGGGGAACACTGAAGCTTTCTTT.

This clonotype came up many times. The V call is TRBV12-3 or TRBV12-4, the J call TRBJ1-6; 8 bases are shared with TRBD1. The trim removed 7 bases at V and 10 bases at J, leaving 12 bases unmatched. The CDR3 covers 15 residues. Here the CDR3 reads CASTDGRGLWSPLHF. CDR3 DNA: TGTGCCAGCACCGACGGCAGGGGGCTTTGGTCACCCCTCCACTTT.

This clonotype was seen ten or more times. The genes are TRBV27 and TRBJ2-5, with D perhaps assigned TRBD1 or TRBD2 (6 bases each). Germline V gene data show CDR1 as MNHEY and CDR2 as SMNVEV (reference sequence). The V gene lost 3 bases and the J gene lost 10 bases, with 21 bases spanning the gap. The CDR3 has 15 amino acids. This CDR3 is CASSFVAGALADQYF. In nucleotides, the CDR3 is TGTGCCAGCAGTTTTGTGGCAGGGGCCTTAGCGGACCAGTACTTC.

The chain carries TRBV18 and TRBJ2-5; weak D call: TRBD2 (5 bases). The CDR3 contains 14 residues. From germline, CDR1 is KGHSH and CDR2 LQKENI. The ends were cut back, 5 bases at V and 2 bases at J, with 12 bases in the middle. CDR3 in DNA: TGTGCCAGCTCAGCTCCGGGAACACAAGAGACCCAGTACTTC. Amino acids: CASSAPGTQETQYF.

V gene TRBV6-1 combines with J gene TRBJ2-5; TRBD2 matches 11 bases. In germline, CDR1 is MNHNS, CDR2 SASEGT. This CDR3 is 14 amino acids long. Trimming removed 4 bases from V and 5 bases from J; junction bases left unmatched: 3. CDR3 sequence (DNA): TGTGCCAGCAGTGGACTAGCGGGGAGCGAGACCCAGTACTTC. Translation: CASSGLAGSETQYF.

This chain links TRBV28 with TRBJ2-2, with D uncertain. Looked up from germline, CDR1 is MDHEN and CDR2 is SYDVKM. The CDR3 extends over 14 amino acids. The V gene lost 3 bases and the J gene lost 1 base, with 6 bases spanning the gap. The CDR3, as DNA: TGTGCCAGCAGTTTGTGGCAGAACACCGGGGAGCTGTTTTTT. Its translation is CASSLWQNTGELFF.

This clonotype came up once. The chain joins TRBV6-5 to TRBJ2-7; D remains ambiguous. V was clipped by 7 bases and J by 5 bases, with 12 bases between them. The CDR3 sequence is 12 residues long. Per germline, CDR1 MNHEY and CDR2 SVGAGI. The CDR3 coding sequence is TGTGCCAGCACTTGGAGCCGGGACGAGCAGTACTTC. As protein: CASTWSRDEQYF.

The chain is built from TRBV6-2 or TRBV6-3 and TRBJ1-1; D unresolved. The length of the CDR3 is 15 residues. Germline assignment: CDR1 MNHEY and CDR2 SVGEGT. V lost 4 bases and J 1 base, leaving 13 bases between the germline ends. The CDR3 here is CASSSEYSTNTEAFF. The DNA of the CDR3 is TGTGCCAGCAGTTCCGAATACTCAACGAACACTGAAGCTTTCTTT.

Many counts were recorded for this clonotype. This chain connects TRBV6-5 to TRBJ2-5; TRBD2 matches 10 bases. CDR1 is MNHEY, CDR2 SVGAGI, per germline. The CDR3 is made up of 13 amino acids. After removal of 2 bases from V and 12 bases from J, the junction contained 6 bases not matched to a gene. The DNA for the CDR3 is TGTGCCAGCAGTTACACCTCAACTAGCGGGAAGTACTTC. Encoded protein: CASSYTSTSGKYF.

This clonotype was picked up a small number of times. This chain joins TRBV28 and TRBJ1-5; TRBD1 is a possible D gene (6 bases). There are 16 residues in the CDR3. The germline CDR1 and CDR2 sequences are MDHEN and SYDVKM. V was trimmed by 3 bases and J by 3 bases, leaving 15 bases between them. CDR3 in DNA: TGTGCCAGCAGTTTGATGGGGGGCCTTCTCAATCAGCCCCAGCATTTT. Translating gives CASSLMGGLLNQPQHF.

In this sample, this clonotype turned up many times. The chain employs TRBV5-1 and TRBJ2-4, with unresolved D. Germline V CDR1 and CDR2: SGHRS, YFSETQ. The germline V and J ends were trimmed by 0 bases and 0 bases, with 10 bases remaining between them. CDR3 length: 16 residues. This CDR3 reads CASSLEPGLAKNIQYF. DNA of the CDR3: TGCGCCAGCAGCTTGGAGCCCGGCTTAGCCAAAAACATTCAGTACTTC.

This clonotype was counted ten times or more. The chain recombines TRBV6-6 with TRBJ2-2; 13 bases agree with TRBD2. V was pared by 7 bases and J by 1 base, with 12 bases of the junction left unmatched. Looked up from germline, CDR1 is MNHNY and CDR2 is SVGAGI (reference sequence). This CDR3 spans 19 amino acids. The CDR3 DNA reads TGTGCCAGCAATACCATGACTAGCGGGAGGAAAGTGAACACCGGGGAGCTGTTTTTT. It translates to CASNTMTSGRKVNTGELFF.

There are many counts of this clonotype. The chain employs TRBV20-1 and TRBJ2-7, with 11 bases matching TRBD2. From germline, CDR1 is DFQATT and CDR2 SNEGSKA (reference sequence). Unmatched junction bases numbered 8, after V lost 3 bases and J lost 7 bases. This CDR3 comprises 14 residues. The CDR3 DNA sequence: TGCAGTGCTAGCGGGACTAGCGGCCCTAGGGAGCAGTACTTC. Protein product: CSASGTSGPREQYF.